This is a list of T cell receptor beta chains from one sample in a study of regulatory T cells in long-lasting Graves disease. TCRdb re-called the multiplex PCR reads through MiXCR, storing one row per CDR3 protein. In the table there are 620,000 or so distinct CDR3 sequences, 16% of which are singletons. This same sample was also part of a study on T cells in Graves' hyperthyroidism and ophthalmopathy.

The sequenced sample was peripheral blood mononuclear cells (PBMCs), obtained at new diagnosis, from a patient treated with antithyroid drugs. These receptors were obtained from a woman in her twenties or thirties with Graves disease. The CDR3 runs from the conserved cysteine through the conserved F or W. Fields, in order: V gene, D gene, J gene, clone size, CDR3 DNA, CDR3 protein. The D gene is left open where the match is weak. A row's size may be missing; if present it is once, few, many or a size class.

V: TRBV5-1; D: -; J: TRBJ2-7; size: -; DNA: TGCGCCAGCAGCCAAGCCCCCTGGCTCCTAGGCTCCTACGAGCAGTACTTC; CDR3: CASSQAPWLLGSYEQYF
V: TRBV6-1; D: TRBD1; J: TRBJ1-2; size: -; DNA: TGTGCCAGCGGTGGGCCTCAGGGGGCTAACTATGGCTACACCTTC; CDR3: CASGGPQGANYGYTF
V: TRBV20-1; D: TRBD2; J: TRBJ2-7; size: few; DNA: TGCAGTGCTAGAGCCGGGACTAGCGGGACCTTC; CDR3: CSARAGTSGTF
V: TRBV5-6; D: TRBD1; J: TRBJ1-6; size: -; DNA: TGTGCCAGCAGTTGGGACAGGGAGAATTCACCCCTCCACTTT; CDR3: CASSWDRENSPLHF
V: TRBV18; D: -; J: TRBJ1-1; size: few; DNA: TGTGCCAGCTCAAGGGGGGCAGGTTCTATGAACACTGAAGCTTTCTTT; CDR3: CASSRGAGSMNTEAFF
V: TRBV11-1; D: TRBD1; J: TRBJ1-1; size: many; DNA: TGTGCCAGCAGCCGAGATCCCGGGACAGAGACTGAAGCTTTCTTT; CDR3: CASSRDPGTETEAFF
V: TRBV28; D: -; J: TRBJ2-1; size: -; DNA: TGTGCCAGCGAGGTCGAGGGGAAGACCTACAATGAGCAGTTCTTC; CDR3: CASEVEGKTYNEQFF
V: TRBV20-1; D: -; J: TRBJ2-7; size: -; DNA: TGCAGCCCTAGAGGGGATAATTCCGTCGAGCAGTACTTC; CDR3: CSPRGDNSVEQYF
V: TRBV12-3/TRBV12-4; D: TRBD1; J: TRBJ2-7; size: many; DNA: TGTGCCAGCAGTTCCCGGGACAGGGCACTATACGAGCAGTACTTC; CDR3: CASSSRDRALYEQYF
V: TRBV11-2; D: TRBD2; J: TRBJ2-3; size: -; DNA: TGTGCCAGCAGCTTACTAGCGGGAGGGGGGTCAGATACGCAGTATTTT; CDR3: CASSLLAGGGSDTQYF
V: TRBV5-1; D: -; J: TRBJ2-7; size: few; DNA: TGCGCCAGCAGCTCCGACCAGGGCTCCTACGAGCAGTACTTC; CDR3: CASSSDQGSYEQYF